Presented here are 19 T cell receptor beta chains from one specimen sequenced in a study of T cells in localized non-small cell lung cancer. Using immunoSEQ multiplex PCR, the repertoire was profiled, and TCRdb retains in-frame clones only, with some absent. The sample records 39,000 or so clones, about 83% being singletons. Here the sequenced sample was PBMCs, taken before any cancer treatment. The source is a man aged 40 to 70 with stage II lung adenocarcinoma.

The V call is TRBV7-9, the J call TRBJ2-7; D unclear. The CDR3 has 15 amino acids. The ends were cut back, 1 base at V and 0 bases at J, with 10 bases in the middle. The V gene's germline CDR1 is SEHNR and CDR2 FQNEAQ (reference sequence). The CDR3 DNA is TGTGCCAGCAGCTTAGAGGGTGGCAGCTCCTACGAGCAGTACTTC. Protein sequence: CASSLEGGSSYEQYF.

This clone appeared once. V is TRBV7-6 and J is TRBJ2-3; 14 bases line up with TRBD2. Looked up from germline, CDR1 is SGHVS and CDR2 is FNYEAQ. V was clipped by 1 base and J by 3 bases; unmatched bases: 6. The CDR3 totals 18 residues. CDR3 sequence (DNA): TGTGCCAGCAGCTTAGGACTAGCGGGAGGGCTTTCTACAGATACGCAGTATTTT. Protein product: CASSLGLAGGLSTDTQYF.

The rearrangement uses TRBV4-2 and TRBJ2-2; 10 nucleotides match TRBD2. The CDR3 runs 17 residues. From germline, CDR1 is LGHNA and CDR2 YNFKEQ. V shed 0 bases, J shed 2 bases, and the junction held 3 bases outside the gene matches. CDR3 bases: TGTGCCAGCAGCCAAGAAGTAGCGGGGGGTAACACCGGGGAGCTGTTTTTT. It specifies CASSQEVAGGNTGELFF.

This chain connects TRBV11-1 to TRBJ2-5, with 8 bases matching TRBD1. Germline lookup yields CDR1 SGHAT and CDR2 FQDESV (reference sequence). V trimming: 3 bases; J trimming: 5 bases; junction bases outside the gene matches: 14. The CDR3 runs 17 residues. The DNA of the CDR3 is TGTGCCAGCAGCTTGGGATTAGCGGTCAGGGGGCCGGAGACCCAGTACTTC. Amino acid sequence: CASSLGLAVRGPETQYF.

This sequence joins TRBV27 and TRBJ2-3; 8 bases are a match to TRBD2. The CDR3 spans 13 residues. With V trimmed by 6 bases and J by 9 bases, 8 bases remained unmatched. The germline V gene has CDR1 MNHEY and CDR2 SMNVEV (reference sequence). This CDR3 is CASRAGGGRTQYF. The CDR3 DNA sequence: TGTGCCAGCAGGGCCGGGGGGGGCCGGACGCAGTATTTT.

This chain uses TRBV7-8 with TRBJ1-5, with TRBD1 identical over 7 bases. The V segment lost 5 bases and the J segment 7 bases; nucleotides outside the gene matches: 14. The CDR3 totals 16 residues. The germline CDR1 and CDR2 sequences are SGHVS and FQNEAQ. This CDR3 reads CASSLFEGGSGQPQHF. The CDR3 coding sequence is TGTGCCAGCAGCCTCTTCGAAGGGGGCTCAGGACAGCCCCAGCATTTT.

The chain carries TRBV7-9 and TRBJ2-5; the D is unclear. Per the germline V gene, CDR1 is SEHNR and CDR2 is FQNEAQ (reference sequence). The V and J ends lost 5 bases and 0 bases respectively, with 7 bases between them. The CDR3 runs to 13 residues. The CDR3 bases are TGTGCCAGCAGCGATGGGAACCAAGAGACCCAGTACTTC. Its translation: CASSDGNQETQYF.

CDR3 loop: CAAGGAGGNNRQFF. CDR3 in DNA: TGTGCCGCCGGGGGGGCGGGAGGTAATAACCGACAGTTCTTC. This rearrangement joins TRBV7-8 to TRBJ2-1, with 8 nucleotides matching TRBD2. The V segment lost 11 bases and the J segment 13 bases; nucleotides outside the gene matches: 19. This CDR3 is 14 amino acids long. Looked up from germline, CDR1 is SGHVS and CDR2 is FQNEAQ.

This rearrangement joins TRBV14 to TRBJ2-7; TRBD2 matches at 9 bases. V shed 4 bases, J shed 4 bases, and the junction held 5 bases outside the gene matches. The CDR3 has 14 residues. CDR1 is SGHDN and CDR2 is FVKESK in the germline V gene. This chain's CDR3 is CASSPLAGKYEQYF. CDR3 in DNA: TGTGCCAGCAGCCCCCTAGCGGGAAAGTACGAGCAGTACTTC.

The CDR3 region is CASSLAGDTQYF. The CDR3 nucleotides are TGTGCCAGCAGTCTAGCGGGGGATACGCAGTATTTT. V is TRBV11-3 and J is TRBJ2-3; TRBD2 matches 9 bases. J gave up 6 bases and V 6 bases, and 1 base lay outside the gene matches. The CDR3 spans 12 residues. The germline V gene encodes CDR1 SGHNT and CDR2 YENEEA.

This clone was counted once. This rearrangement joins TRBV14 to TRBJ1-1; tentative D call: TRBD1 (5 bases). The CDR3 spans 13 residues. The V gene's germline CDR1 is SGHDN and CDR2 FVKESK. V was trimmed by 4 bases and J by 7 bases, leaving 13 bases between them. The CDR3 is CASSPRWTFEAFF. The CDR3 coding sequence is TGTGCCAGCAGCCCTCGCTGGACATTTGAAGCTTTCTTT.

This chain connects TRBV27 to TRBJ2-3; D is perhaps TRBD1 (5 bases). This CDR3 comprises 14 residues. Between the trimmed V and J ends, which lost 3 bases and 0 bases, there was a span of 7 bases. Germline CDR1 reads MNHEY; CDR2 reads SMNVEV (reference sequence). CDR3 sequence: CASSFRQSTDTQYF. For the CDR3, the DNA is TGTGCCAGCAGTTTCCGACAGAGCACAGATACGCAGTATTTT.

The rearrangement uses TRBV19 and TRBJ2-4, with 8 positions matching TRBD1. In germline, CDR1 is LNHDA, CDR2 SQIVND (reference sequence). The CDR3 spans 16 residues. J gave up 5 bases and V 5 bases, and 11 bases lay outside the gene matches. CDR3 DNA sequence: TGTGCCAGTAGTGCCCGACAGGGGAATATCGAAAACATTCAGTACTTC. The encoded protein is CASSARQGNIENIQYF.

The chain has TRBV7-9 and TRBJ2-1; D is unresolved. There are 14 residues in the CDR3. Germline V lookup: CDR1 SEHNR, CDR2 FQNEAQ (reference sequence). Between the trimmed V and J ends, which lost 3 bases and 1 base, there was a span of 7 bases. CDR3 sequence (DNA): TGTGCCAGCAGCTTCTCCTCTTCCTACAATGAGCAGTTCTTC. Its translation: CASSFSSSYNEQFF.

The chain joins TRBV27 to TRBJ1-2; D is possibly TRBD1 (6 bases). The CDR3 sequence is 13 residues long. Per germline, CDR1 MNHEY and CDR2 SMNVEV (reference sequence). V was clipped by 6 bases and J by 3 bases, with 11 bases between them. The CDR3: CASRTAGDYGYTF. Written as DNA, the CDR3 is TGTGCCAGCAGAACGGCAGGGGACTATGGCTACACCTTC.

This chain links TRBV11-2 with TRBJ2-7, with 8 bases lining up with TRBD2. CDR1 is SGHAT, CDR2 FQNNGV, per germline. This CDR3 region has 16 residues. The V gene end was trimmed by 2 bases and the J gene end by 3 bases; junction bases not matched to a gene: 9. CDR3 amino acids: CASSLSEVAGNYEQYF. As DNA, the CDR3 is TGTGCCAGCAGCTTAAGCGAGGTAGCGGGGAACTACGAGCAGTACTTC.

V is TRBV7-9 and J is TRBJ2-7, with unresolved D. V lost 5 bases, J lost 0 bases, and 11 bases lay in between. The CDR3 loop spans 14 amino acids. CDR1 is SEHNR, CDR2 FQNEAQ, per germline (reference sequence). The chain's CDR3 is CASSPSASSYEQYF. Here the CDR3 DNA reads TGTGCCAGCAGCCCGAGCGCCAGCTCCTACGAGCAGTACTTC.

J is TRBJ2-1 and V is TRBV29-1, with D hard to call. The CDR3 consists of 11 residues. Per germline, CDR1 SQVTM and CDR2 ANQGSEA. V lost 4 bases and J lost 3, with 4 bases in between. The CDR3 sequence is CSVVYYNEQFF. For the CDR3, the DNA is TGCAGCGTTGTATACTACAATGAGCAGTTCTTC.

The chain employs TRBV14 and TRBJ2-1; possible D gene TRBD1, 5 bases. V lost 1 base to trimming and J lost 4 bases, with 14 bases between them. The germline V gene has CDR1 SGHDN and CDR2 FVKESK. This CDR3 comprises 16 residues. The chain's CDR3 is CASSQGIQVQYNEQFF. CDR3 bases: TGTGCCAGCAGCCAAGGAATACAGGTCCAATACAATGAGCAGTTCTTC.